These 25 T cell receptor beta chains came from one sample sequenced in a study of blood T cells in healthy people across ages. A sample-barcoded 5' primer and a J-beta primer mix were used in a second PCR of about 7 to 12 cycles. TCRdb analysed the 5' RACE reads with MiXCR anew, one entry per CDR3 protein. In the table there are around 620,000 distinct CDR3 sequences, approximately 25% of which are singletons. Sample: blood. Receptors were obtained from a woman in her seventies in good health.

The chain couples TRBV10-3 to TRBJ1-5; a possible D gene is TRBD1 (6 bases). Deletions cut 5 bases from V and 7 bases from J, with 15 bases between. Looked up from germline, CDR1 is ENHRY and CDR2 is SYGVKD. The CDR3 has 14 residues. The CDR3 DNA reads as TGTGCCATCAGTCCAGGGGAAGTAGGGCAGCCCCAGCATTTT. Translated: CAISPGEVGQPQHF.

This clonotype was counted between two and nine times. This chain's CDR3 is CASTRDSNTEAFF. In DNA, the CDR3 is TGTGCCAGCACCCGCGACAGCAACACTGAAGCTTTCTTT. The chain couples TRBV12-3 or TRBV12-4 to TRBJ1-1; TRBD1 might be the D (5 bases). The CDR3 covers 13 residues. Trimming cost V 7 bases and J 2 bases, with 11 bases left between them.

This sequence joins TRBV2 and TRBJ2-5; D is unclear. The germline CDR1 and CDR2 sequences are SNHLY and FYNNEI. The CDR3 contains 11 residues. V was trimmed by 8 bases and J by 7 bases, leaving 11 bases between them. CDR3 protein: CASGKVGTQYF. CDR3 DNA sequence: TGTGCCAGCGGGAAGGTGGGGACCCAGTACTTC. Complete variable domain (other parts from reference TRBV2 and TRBJ2-5): EPEVTQTPSHQVTQMGQEVILRCVPISNHLYFYWYRQILGQKVEFLVSFYNNEISEKSEIFDDQFSVERPDGSNFTLKIRSTKLEDSAMYFCASGKVGTQYFGPGTRLLVL.

In its sample, this clonotype was seen a few times. The chain recombines TRBV7-9 with TRBJ2-2, with D possibly TRBD1 on 6 matching bases. The germline CDR1 and CDR2 sequences are SEHNR and FQNEAQ (reference sequence). The CDR3 sequence is 16 residues long. V was shortened by 3 bases and J by 3 bases, with 14 bases between the two germline ends. The CDR3 DNA sequence: TGTGCCAGCAGCTTCAGGGGCCTAAGGGACACCGGGGAGCTGTTTTTT. Translated: CASSFRGLRDTGELFF.

This clonotype was counted between two and nine times. One end of the junction fails to match germline, which may point to a read error. This rearrangement joins TRBV20-1 to TRBJ2-3, with a weak D call TRBD2 (5 bases). The CDR3 sequence is 15 residues long. Germline-derived CDR1 and CDR2 are DFQATT and SNEGSKA (reference sequence). The CDR3 DNA sequence: TGCAGTGCAAGAGACTGGAGCGGAAGCACAGATACGCAGTATTTT. It specifies CSARDWSGSTDTQYF.

This clonotype was counted a few times. V and J are TRBV3-1 and TRBJ2-7, with D unresolved. V lost 1 base and J 11 bases, leaving 12 bases between the germline ends. The CDR3 is 12 amino acids. Per the germline V gene, CDR1 is LGHDT and CDR2 is YNNKEL (reference sequence). The chain's CDR3 is CASSQGPSFKYF. The CDR3 bases are TGTGCCAGCAGCCAAGGCCCTTCTTTTAAGTACTTC.

This chain joins TRBV4-3 and TRBJ2-5; weak D call: TRBD2 (7 bases). Germline assignment: CDR1 LGHNA and CDR2 YSLEER. Trimming removed 0 bases from V and 4 bases from J, with 15 bases in between. The CDR3 loop spans 16 amino acids. In DNA, the CDR3 is TGCGCCAGCAGCCAAGAACCCACAGGGAGGGGAGAGACCCAGTACTTC. Its protein is CASSQEPTGRGETQYF.

Concerning this clonotype itself: A junction boundary mismatches the germline segment, possibly from a read error. V gene TRBV4-3 combines with J gene TRBJ2-1; D is unresolved. Germline V gene lookup returns CDR1 LGHNA and CDR2 YSLEER. CDR3 length: 15 residues. In DNA, the CDR3 is TGCGCCAGTAGCCAGTTGGTTGGGCCGGGCAATGAGCAGTTCTTC. It is translated as CASSQLVGPGNEQFF.

The CDR3 here is CSVEGGYSTDTQYF. In nucleotides, the CDR3 is TGCAGCGTTGAAGGGGGATATAGCACAGATACGCAGTATTTT. The chain links TRBV29-1 to TRBJ2-3; D ambiguous. With 1 base removed from V and 0 bases from J, the gap between germline ends came to 8 bases. This CDR3 spans 14 amino acids. CDR1 and CDR2 from the germline V gene are SQVTM and ANQGSEA.

This clonotype was picked up a small number of times. The J gene is TRBJ1-5, the V gene TRBV18; no clear D. V lost 2 bases and J lost 4, with 6 bases in between. Germline CDR1 reads KGHSH; CDR2 reads LQKENI. The CDR3 contains 13 residues. The CDR3 region is CASSPERNQPQHF. CDR3 nucleotide sequence: TGTGCCAGCTCACCAGAGAGGAATCAGCCCCAGCATTTT.

This chain connects TRBV2 to TRBJ2-1; TRBD2 matches at 13 bases. Losses at the gene ends were 8 bases for V and 2 bases for J; bases not matched to a gene: 3. The germline gives CDR1 SNHLY, CDR2 FYNNEI. The CDR3 loop spans 15 amino acids. In DNA, the CDR3 is TGTGCCAGCGGGACTAGCGGGACTCCCTACAATGAGCAGTTCTTC. It encodes CASGTSGTPYNEQFF.

The chain couples TRBV4-3 to TRBJ2-2; weak D call: TRBD1 (6 bases). Germline V gene lookup returns CDR1 LGHNA and CDR2 YSLEER. The CDR3 consists of 17 residues. Trimming removed 0 bases from V and 1 base from J, with 12 bases in between. CDR3 coding DNA: TGCGCCAGCAGCCAAGACACGAACAGGGAGAACACCGGGGAGCTGTTTTTT. Translating gives CASSQDTNRENTGELFF.

The chain combines TRBV3-1 with TRBJ2-4; D call uncertain. V lost 0 bases, J lost 6 bases, and 9 bases lay in between. From germline, CDR1 is LGHDT and CDR2 YNNKEL (reference sequence). The CDR3 runs to 14 residues. The CDR3, as DNA: TGTGCCAGCAGCCAAGAAGGCAGACTAAACATTCAGTACTTC. This sequence encodes CASSQEGRLNIQYF.

The chain couples TRBV4-1 to TRBJ1-2; no clear D. Looked up from germline, CDR1 is MGHRA and CDR2 is YSYEKL. The CDR3 totals 11 residues. V was shortened by 2 bases and J by 6 bases, with 4 bases between the two germline ends. The CDR3 sequence is CASSQRDGYTF. In DNA, the CDR3 is TGCGCCAGCAGCCAACGGGATGGCTACACCTTC.

This chain joins TRBV5-1 and TRBJ1-4; the match to TRBD1 covers 8 bases. Germline V lookup: CDR1 SGHRS, CDR2 YFSETQ. CDR3 length equals 13 residues. V shed 5 bases, J shed 5 bases, and the junction held 2 bases outside the gene matches. The CDR3 bases are TGCGCCAGCAGTTGGACAGGGAATGAAAAACTGTTTTTT. Translation: CASSWTGNEKLFF.

The sample holds a few counts of this clonotype. The chain is built from TRBV7-3 and TRBJ2-5; D call uncertain. The DNA end favors TRBJ2-1, so the J call may be wrong. This CDR3 has 13 amino acids. Looked up from germline, CDR1 is SGHTA and CDR2 is FQGTGA. CDR3 residues: CASSYDLGFEQFF. The CDR3 DNA follows: TGTGCCAGCAGCTATGACCTAGGTTTTGAGCAGTTCTTC.

This clonotype was seen only a few times. An end of the junction does not agree with germline; a read error may underlie this. The rearrangement uses TRBV3-1 and TRBJ2-2; D perhaps matches TRBD2 (5 bases). This CDR3 contains 12 residues. CDR1 is LGHDT, CDR2 YNNKEL, per germline (reference sequence). The CDR3 reads CASSQDSREPFF. CDR3 nucleotides: TGTGCCAGCAGCCAAGATAGTAGGGAGCCGTTTTTT.

The CDR3 loop reads CASSPGGQAAGELFF. CDR3 sequence (DNA): TGTGCCAGCAGCCCAGGGGGACAGGCGGCCGGGGAGCTGTTTTTT. The rearrangement uses TRBV7-3 and TRBJ2-2; 8 nucleotides line up with TRBD1. From germline, CDR1 is SGHTA and CDR2 FQGTGA. This CDR3 is built from 15 residues. With V trimmed by 5 bases and J by 6 bases, 8 bases remained unmatched. The whole variable domain, filled in from reference TRBV7-3 and TRBJ2-2, reads GAGVSQTPSNKVTEKGKYVELRCDPISGHTALYWYRQSLGQGPEFLIYFQGTGAADDSGLPNDRFFAVRPEGSVSTLKIQRTERGDSAVYLCASSPGGQAAGELFFGEGSRLTVL.

This chain joins TRBV6-2 or TRBV6-3 and TRBJ2-7; D remains unclear. Trimming stripped 0 bases from V and 3 bases from J, with 12 bases between. The CDR3 contains 15 residues. CDR1 and CDR2 from the germline V gene are MNHEY and SVGEGT. As DNA, the CDR3 is TGTGCCAGCAGTTACTCGCTCACCGGCCTCTACGAGCAGTACTTC. Residues: CASSYSLTGLYEQYF.

This clonotype appeared a few times. The J gene is TRBJ2-2, the V gene TRBV9; 11 bases map to TRBD1. Germline loops: CDR1 SGDLS, CDR2 YYNGEE. This CDR3 spans 17 amino acids. Losses at the gene ends were 1 base for V and 4 bases for J; bases not matched to a gene: 6. CDR3 in amino acids: CASSVTVGTGGTGELFF. CDR3 DNA: TGTGCCAGCAGCGTAACGGTGGGGACAGGGGGCACCGGGGAGCTGTTTTTT.

The rearrangement joins TRBV20-1 to TRBJ2-5; unclear D gene. This CDR3 comprises 15 residues. Germline assignment: CDR1 DFQATT and CDR2 SNEGSKA (reference sequence). Between the trimmed V and J ends, which lost 6 bases and 2 bases, there was a span of 19 bases. For the CDR3, the DNA is TGCAGTGCAGGGCCCCGGAGTGTAGGACAAGAGACCCAGTACTTC. It is translated as CSAGPRSVGQETQYF.

The chain couples TRBV3-1 to TRBJ2-5, with TRBD2 matching 9 bases. The length of the CDR3 is 18 residues. The germline V gene has CDR1 LGHDT and CDR2 YNNKEL (reference sequence). Trimming took 0 bases from V and 2 from J; bases not matched to a gene: 10. CDR3 residues: CASSQDMGLAGGQETQYF. The DNA of the CDR3 is TGTGCCAGCAGCCAAGATATGGGACTAGCTGGGGGTCAAGAGACCCAGTACTTC.

The V call is TRBV7-2, the J call TRBJ2-7, with D possibly TRBD2 on 6 matching bases. The CDR3 spans 15 residues. Germline lookup yields CDR1 SGHTA and CDR2 FQGNSA. The ends were cut back, 1 base at V and 2 bases at J, with 12 bases in the middle. The CDR3 nucleotides read TGTGCCAGCAGCTTAGATGGAGGGGCCACCTACGAGCAGTACTTC. This encodes CASSLDGGATYEQYF.

The sample holds many counts of this clonotype. The rearrangement joins TRBV3-1 to TRBJ2-1; D possibly uses TRBD1 or TRBD2 (5 bases each). The end of the DNA fits TRBJ2-7 better, so the J call may be wrong. This CDR3 has 13 residues. From germline, CDR1 is LGHDT and CDR2 YNNKEL (reference sequence). CDR3 sequence (DNA): TGTGCCAGCAGCTCCGGGATGGGGCTTGAGCAGTACTTC. This encodes CASSSGMGLEQYF.

The rearrangement joins TRBV7-2 to TRBJ1-6; TRBD1 matches 7 bases. This CDR3 has 15 amino acids. V gave up 0 bases and J gave up 8 bases; unmatched junction bases: 4. CDR1 and CDR2 from the germline V gene are SGHTA and FQGNSA. As DNA, the CDR3 is TGTGCCAGCAGCTTAGCCACAGGGGTTTATTCACCCCTCCACTTT. It encodes CASSLATGVYSPLHF.